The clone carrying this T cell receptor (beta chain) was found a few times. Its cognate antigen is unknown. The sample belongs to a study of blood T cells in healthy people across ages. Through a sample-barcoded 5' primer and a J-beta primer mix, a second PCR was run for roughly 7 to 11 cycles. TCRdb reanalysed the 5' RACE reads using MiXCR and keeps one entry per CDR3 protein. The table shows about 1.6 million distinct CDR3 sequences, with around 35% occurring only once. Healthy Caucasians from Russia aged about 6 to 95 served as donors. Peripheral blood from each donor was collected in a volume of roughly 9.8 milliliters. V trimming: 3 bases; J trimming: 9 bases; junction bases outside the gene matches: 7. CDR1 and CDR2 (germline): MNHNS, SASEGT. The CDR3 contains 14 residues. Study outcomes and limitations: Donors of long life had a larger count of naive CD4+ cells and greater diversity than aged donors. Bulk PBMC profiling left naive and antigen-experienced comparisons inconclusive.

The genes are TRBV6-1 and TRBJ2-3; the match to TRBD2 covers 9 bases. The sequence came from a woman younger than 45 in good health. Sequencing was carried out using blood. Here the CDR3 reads CASSERRGGLTQYF. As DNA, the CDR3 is TGTGCCAGCAGTGAGAGGCGGGGGGGCCTCACGCAGTATTTT.